The 14 T cell receptor beta chains below come from one sample, sequenced in a study of cytomegalovirus exposure and HLA in healthy donors. In the PCR, 60 Vbeta and 13 Jbeta primers were used. TCRdb keeps only in-frame clones here, not all; method: immunoSEQ multiplex PCR. The data hold 60,000 to 75,000 clones, with 65% to 90% observed a single time. The sequenced sample consisted of PBMCs. Every receptor here comes from a female donor in good health and CMV-seronegative.

This chain connects TRBV30 to TRBJ2-2; 8 bases align to TRBD1. Losses at the gene ends were 2 bases for V and 7 bases for J; bases not matched to a gene: 6. This CDR3 spans 14 amino acids. Germline V gene lookup returns CDR1 GTSNPN and CDR2 SVGIG (reference sequence). The CDR3 protein is CAWSPTGGVGELFF. DNA for the CDR3: TGTGCCTGGAGTCCTACAGGGGGAGTCGGGGAGCTGTTTTTT.

The J gene is TRBJ2-3, the V gene TRBV7-2; 13 bases are shared with TRBD2. J lost 1 base, V lost 2 bases, and 9 bases had no gene match. Per the germline V gene, CDR1 is SGHTA and CDR2 is FQGNSA. The CDR3 has 19 residues. CDR3 sequence reads: CASSLWSSGTSGGTDTQYF. CDR3 nucleotide sequence: TGTGCCAGCAGCTTATGGTCATCCGGGACTAGCGGGGGCACAGATACGCAGTATTTT. The variable domain in full, with the rest retrieved from reference TRBV7-2 and TRBJ2-3, is GAGVSQSPSNKVTEKGKDVELRCDPISGHTALYWYRQSLGQGLEFLIYFQGNSAPDKSGLPSDRFSAERTGGSVSTLTIQRTQQEDSAVYLCASSLWSSGTSGGTDTQYFGPGTRLTVL.

The gene calls are TRBV6-1 and TRBJ2-1, with 13 nucleotides matching TRBD2. Germline loops: CDR1 MNHNS, CDR2 SASEGT. CDR3 length: 16 amino acids. The ends lost 1 base at V and 8 bases at J; junction bases unmatched: 5. CDR3 amino acids: CASSEELAGGPDEQFF. DNA of the CDR3: TGTGCCAGCAGTGAAGAACTAGCGGGGGGGCCGGATGAGCAGTTCTTC.

The CDR3 region is CASSPSNPQGTQYF. The DNA of the CDR3 is TGTGCCAGCAGTCCCTCCAACCCACAGGGGACGCAGTATTTT. V gene TRBV28 combines with J gene TRBJ2-3; 7 bases are shared with TRBD1. V lost 5 bases to trimming and J lost 9 bases; unmatched junction nucleotides: 11. The germline CDR1 and CDR2 sequences are MDHEN and SYDVKM. This CDR3 has 14 amino acids.

This clone was detected only once. This chain links TRBV6-6 with TRBJ1-2; maybe TRBD1 (5 bases). The V gene's germline CDR1 is MNHNY and CDR2 SVGAGI (reference sequence). Deletions cut 3 bases from V and 2 bases from J, with 13 bases between. The CDR3 extends over 15 amino acids. CDR3 nucleotide sequence: TGTGCCAGCAGTTATTCGGGGGAATTAAACTATGGCTACACCTTC. Amino acid sequence: CASSYSGELNYGYTF.

The chain combines TRBV19 with TRBJ2-7; D perhaps matches TRBD1 (7 bases). The germline V and J ends were trimmed by 10 bases and 4 bases, with 11 bases remaining between them. Germline-derived CDR1 and CDR2 are LNHDA and SQIVND (reference sequence). The CDR3 has 11 residues. CDR3 sequence: CATRGVYEQYF. CDR3 DNA sequence: TGTGCCACCAGGGGGGTATACGAGCAGTACTTC. Full variable domain (outside the CDR3, taken from reference TRBV19 and TRBJ2-7): DGGITQSPKYLFRKEGQNVTLSCEQNLNHDAMYWYRQDPGQGLRLIYYSQIVNDFQKGDIAEGYSVSREKKESFPLTVTSAQKNPTAFYLCATRGVYEQYFGPGTRLTVT.

The V gene is TRBV19, the J gene TRBJ1-5, with 7 bases matching TRBD1. The junction had 8 bases not matched to a gene; V was cut back by 5 bases and J by 1 base. Germline V CDR1 and CDR2: LNHDA, SQIVND (reference sequence). This CDR3 region has 16 residues. The CDR3 coding sequence is TGTGCCAGTAGTGTATTACCACAGGGGAGCAATCAGCCCCAGCATTTT. It encodes CASSVLPQGSNQPQHF.

J is TRBJ2-7 and V is TRBV27, with D maybe TRBD1 (7 bases). Germline V gene data show CDR1 as MNHEY and CDR2 as SMNVEV (reference sequence). The V end was cut by 4 bases, the J end by 4 bases, with 14 bases between. The CDR3 is 14 amino acids. CDR3: CASSSGGSLYEQYF. The CDR3 DNA reads as TGTGCCAGCAGTTCAGGGGGGTCCCTGTACGAGCAGTACTTC.

The chain links TRBV7-9 to TRBJ2-3; D might be TRBD1 (6 bases). CDR3 length: 14 residues. Deletions cut 5 bases from V and 4 bases from J, with 13 bases between. CDR1 and CDR2 from the germline V gene are SEHNR and FQNEAQ (reference sequence). The CDR3 here is CASSGGQFPDTQYF. CDR3 sequence (DNA): TGTGCCAGCAGCGGCGGACAGTTCCCAGATACGCAGTATTTT. Full variable domain (remainder filled in from reference TRBV7-9 and TRBJ2-3): DTGVSQNPRHKITKRGQNVTFRCDPISEHNRLYWYRQTLGQGPEFLTYFQNEAQLEKSRLLSDRFSAERPKGSFSTLEIQRTEQGDSAMYLCASSGGQFPDTQYFGPGTRLTVL.

This CDR3 is CATSRGTRGGTDTQYF. Written as DNA, the CDR3 is TGTGCCACCAGCAGAGGGACCAGGGGGGGCACAGATACGCAGTATTTT. V usage is TRBV15 and J usage is TRBJ2-3; TRBD1 might be the D (7 bases). The V end was cut by 1 base, the J end by 1 base, with 12 bases between. Germline CDR1 reads LNHNV; CDR2 reads YYDKDF (reference sequence). This CDR3 contains 16 residues.

V gene TRBV28 combines with J gene TRBJ2-3; TRBD2 is a possible D gene (6 bases). CDR1 is MDHEN and CDR2 is SYDVKM in the germline V gene. CDR3 length equals 15 residues. V lost 6 bases to trimming and J lost 4 bases, with 17 bases between them. CDR3 in amino acids: CASSQTSTAPDTQYF. In DNA form, the CDR3 reads TGTGCCAGCAGCCAGACTAGTACGGCGCCAGATACGCAGTATTTT.

This chain links TRBV16 with TRBJ2-7, with no clear D. From germline, CDR1 is KGHSY and CDR2 FQNENV. V was trimmed by 4 bases and J by 5 bases, leaving 6 bases between them. This CDR3 has 11 amino acids. The CDR3 region is CASSPADEQYF. The CDR3 DNA follows: TGTGCCAGCAGCCCTGCAGACGAGCAGTACTTC.

The rearrangement joins TRBV4-1 to TRBJ1-5, with D unresolved. Germline CDR1 and CDR2: MGHRA and YSYEKL. V lost 0 bases, J lost 4 bases, and 7 bases lay in between. CDR3 length: 14 residues. CDR3 coding DNA: TGCGCCAGCAGCCAAGAAAGGAGAAATCAGCCCCAGCATTTT. Translating gives CASSQERRNQPQHF.

The genes are TRBV30 and TRBJ1-6, with D perhaps TRBD1 (6 bases). The CDR3 contains 14 residues. V lost 5 bases and J 5 bases, leaving 13 bases between the germline ends. Germline CDR1 and CDR2: GTSNPN and SVGIG (reference sequence). The CDR3 nucleotides read TGTGCCTGGGGACAGACACCAAATAATTCACCCCTCCACTTT. Its protein is CAWGQTPNNSPLHF.